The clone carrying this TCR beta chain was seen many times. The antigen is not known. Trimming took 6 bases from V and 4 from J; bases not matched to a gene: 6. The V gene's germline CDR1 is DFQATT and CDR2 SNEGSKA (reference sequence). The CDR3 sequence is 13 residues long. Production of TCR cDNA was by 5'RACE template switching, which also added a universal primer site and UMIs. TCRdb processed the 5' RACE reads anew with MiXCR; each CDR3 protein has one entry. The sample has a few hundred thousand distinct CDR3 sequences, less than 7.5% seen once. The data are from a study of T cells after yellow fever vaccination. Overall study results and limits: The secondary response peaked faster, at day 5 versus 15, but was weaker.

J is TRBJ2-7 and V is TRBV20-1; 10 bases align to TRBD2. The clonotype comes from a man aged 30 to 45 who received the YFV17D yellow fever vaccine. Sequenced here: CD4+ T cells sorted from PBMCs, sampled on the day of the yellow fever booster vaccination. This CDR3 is CSARAGGLYEQYF. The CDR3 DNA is TGCAGTGCCCGAGCGGGAGGGTTGTACGAGCAGTACTTC.